The clone carrying this TCR beta chain has ten or more counts. This sample is drawn from a study of spatial heterogeneity in lung cancer. As for the study in general: Detected beta-chain sequences consistently exceeded alpha-chain sequences. An average of more than ten raw reads was observed per unique TCR and UMI combination.

The library protocol tagged each TCR cDNA with a unique molecular identifier. Each CDR3 protein gets one entry after TCRdb re-called the 5' RACE reads with MiXCR. The repertoire includes thousands of distinct CDR3 sequences, 10% to 15% of them detected once, and about a fifth sits in the top ten. Time point indicated: sample taken at primary tumor resection. Unsorted tumor, nontumor lung tissue or cryopreserved PBMC supplied the whole RNA. The TCR originated in a female donor with early-stage non-small cell lung cancer. Sequencing was performed on normal lung tissue next to the tumor, taken at surgery.

The CDR3 reads CASSGDGRSYNEQFF. Written as DNA, the CDR3 is TGTGCCAGCAGCGGGGACGGGAGATCCTACAATGAGCAGTTCTTC. The chain couples TRBV7-7 to TRBJ2-1; maybe TRBD2 (6 bases). This CDR3 region has 15 residues. The germline V gene has CDR1 SSHAT and CDR2 FNYEAQ (reference sequence). The V and J ends lost 5 bases and 1 base respectively, with 12 bases between them.